A single T cell receptor (beta chain) is shown here with its context. This entry comes from a study of blood T cell repertoires in COVID-19. About the study: Acute and convalescent COVID-19 specimens originated in the United States, Italy and Spain. PBMCs, B-cell-depleted T cells, or T cells were the source of the cDNA or gDNA that made up the material.

V lost 3 bases, J lost 8 bases, and 9 bases stayed unmatched. This CDR3 has 15 residues. CDR1 and CDR2 (germline): MDHEN, SYDVKM. In the authors' workflow: Reference gene primer amplification in the assay estimated nucleated cell counts. This table comes from immunoSEQ multiplex PCR, and its TCRdb copy is limited to in-frame clones, with some not included. The DNA was the basis for D and trimming; V, J and clone size are from that table. The sample lists 90,000 to 110,000 clones, approximately 83% seen once, with about 3.8% in the top ten. The receptor was derived from a man between 45 and 60 years old with acute or convalescent COVID-19. The sequencing sample was made of peripheral blood. The gene calls are TRBV28 and TRBJ2-3; 9 bases are a match to TRBD2. CDR3 protein: CASSFHSGGGLTQYF. The CDR3 DNA follows: TGTGCCAGCAGTTTCCATAGCGGGGGAGGGCTTACGCAGTATTTT.